This T cell receptor beta chain appears in the sequencing data of a study of cytomegalovirus exposure and HLA in healthy donors. The study's findings and limits: In a later analysis, an Asian-associated ancestry cluster reportedly showed fewer N-insertions than the roughly 650-donor mean.

PCR primers comprised 60 Vbeta and 13 Jbeta primers. The data were produced by immunoSEQ multiplex PCR, yet TCRdb's version contains in-frame clones alone and is incomplete. The sample lists about 43,000 clones, around three quarters occurring once. Germline V gives CDR1 MGHRA, CDR2 YSYEKL. This CDR3 has 15 amino acids. The V gene lost 0 bases and the J gene lost 8 bases, with 16 bases spanning the gap. This clone came up once. The antigen is undetermined. Sequenced input: PBMCs. The clonotype originates from a man aged 25 to 40 in good health and CMV-seronegative. The gene calls are TRBV4-1 and TRBJ1-2; tentative D call: TRBD1 (5 bases). As DNA, the CDR3 is TGCGCCAGCAGCCAAGAAGGGGTCGAGGTTTGGGGCTACACCTTC. It codes for CASSQEGVEVWGYTF.